These T cell receptor beta chains were read from a single sample in a study of blood T cell repertoires in COVID-19. Data came from immunoSEQ multiplex PCR; TCRdb stores just in-frame clones and leaves some out. The data hold a few hundred thousand clones, with 80% to 90% observed a single time. The material sequenced was peripheral blood. The receptors were gathered from a woman in her forties or fifties who had recovered from COVID-19. Both conserved end residues are part of each CDR3. The order of the fields is V gene, J gene, clone size, D gene, CDR3 DNA, CDR3 protein. The D gene is left open where the match is weak. Clone size is stated in some rows and not others, as once, few, many or a class when expanded.

v_gene: TRBV19; j_gene: TRBJ1-1; abundance: .; d_gene: TRBD1; CDR3nt: TGTGCCAGTCAAGACAGGGGGCAAAGAGAGGCTTTCTTT; CDR3aa: CASQDRGQREAFF
v_gene: TRBV15; j_gene: TRBJ2-3; abundance: .; d_gene: TRBD2; CDR3nt: TGTGCCACCAGCAGAGGACTAGCGGGTAATACGCAGTATTTT; CDR3aa: CATSRGLAGNTQYF
v_gene: TRBV24-1; j_gene: TRBJ1-2; abundance: .; d_gene: .; CDR3nt: TGTGCCACCAGTGATCCCCGTACTACGGGCTACACCTTC; CDR3aa: CATSDPRTTGYTF
v_gene: TRBV28; j_gene: TRBJ1-5; abundance: .; d_gene: .; CDR3nt: TGTGCCAGCAGTATCACAGGTTATCAGCCCCAGCATTTT; CDR3aa: CASSITGYQPQHF
v_gene: TRBV19; j_gene: TRBJ2-7; abundance: .; d_gene: TRBD2; CDR3nt: TGTGCCAGTAGTACGGGGGGGGCTCAACCTCCCTACGAGCAGTACTTC; CDR3aa: CASSTGGAQPPYEQYF
v_gene: TRBV5-6; j_gene: TRBJ1-4; abundance: .; d_gene: TRBD1; CDR3nt: TGTGCCAGCAGCTCACCCGGGACAGGTGGAGAAAAACTGTTTTTT; CDR3aa: CASSSPGTGGEKLFF
v_gene: TRBV3-1/TRBV3-2; j_gene: TRBJ1-5; abundance: .; d_gene: .; CDR3nt: TGTGCCAGCAGCTTAAATCACATTGTTAATCAGCCCCAGCATTTT; CDR3aa: CASSLNHIVNQPQHF
v_gene: TRBV7-2; j_gene: TRBJ2-2; abundance: .; d_gene: .; CDR3nt: TGTGCCAGCAGCTTAGAACCTCAGCGGGCGGCGGGCGAGGAGCTGTTTTTT; CDR3aa: CASSLEPQRAAGEELFF
v_gene: TRBV11-2; j_gene: TRBJ2-1; abundance: .; d_gene: .; CDR3nt: TGTGCCAGCAGCTTAGACTGGGCAGGGGGGGAGCAGTTCTTC; CDR3aa: CASSLDWAGGEQFF
v_gene: TRBV7-9; j_gene: TRBJ1-6; abundance: .; d_gene: .; CDR3nt: TGTGCCAGCATCGGCGGCAGGGGAAATTCACCCCTCCACTTT; CDR3aa: CASIGGRGNSPLHF
v_gene: TRBV7-9; j_gene: TRBJ2-1; abundance: .; d_gene: .; CDR3nt: TGTGCCAGCAGCTTCGACAGGCGGGATGAGCAGTTCTTC; CDR3aa: CASSFDRRDEQFF
v_gene: TRBV3-1/TRBV3-2; j_gene: TRBJ1-1; abundance: .; d_gene: TRBD1; CDR3nt: TGTGCCAGCAGCCAGACGTTACAGGGGGGCTACACTGAAGCTTTCTTT; CDR3aa: CASSQTLQGGYTEAFF
v_gene: TRBV6-5; j_gene: TRBJ2-3; abundance: .; d_gene: .; CDR3nt: TGTGCCAGCAGGACTGACTACAACACAGATACGCAGTATTTT; CDR3aa: CASRTDYNTDTQYF
v_gene: TRBV20-1; j_gene: TRBJ1-1; abundance: .; d_gene: .; CDR3nt: TGCAGTGCTATCATGGCGAGGGCTTTCTTT; CDR3aa: CSAIMARAFF
v_gene: TRBV19; j_gene: TRBJ2-1; abundance: few; d_gene: TRBD2; CDR3nt: TGTGCCAGTAGTTCAGGGCTAGCGGGAGAAACGAGGTCCAATGAGCAGTTCTTC; CDR3aa: CASSSGLAGETRSNEQFF
v_gene: TRBV6-2/TRBV6-3; j_gene: TRBJ2-3; abundance: .; d_gene: TRBD2; CDR3nt: TGTGCCAGCAGTCGGGGGGAGACAGATACGCAGTATTTT; CDR3aa: CASSRGETDTQYF
v_gene: TRBV2; j_gene: TRBJ1-2; abundance: few; d_gene: .; CDR3nt: TGTGCCAGCAGTGCTCGACTAGGGGACTATGGCTACACCTTC; CDR3aa: CASSARLGDYGYTF
v_gene: TRBV2; j_gene: TRBJ1-2; abundance: once; d_gene: .; CDR3nt: TGTGCCAGCATGGGGGGGTATGGCTACACCTTC; CDR3aa: CASMGGYGYTF
v_gene: TRBV28; j_gene: TRBJ1-1; abundance: .; d_gene: TRBD1; CDR3nt: TGTGCCAGCAGTTCTAACCCGGGACAGGGTTTCACTGAAGCTTTCTTT; CDR3aa: CASSSNPGQGFTEAFF
v_gene: TRBV18; j_gene: TRBJ1-4; abundance: .; d_gene: TRBD1; CDR3nt: TGTGCCAGCTCACCGACTGCCGCGGGGACAGGGTTGGAAAAACTGTTTTTT; CDR3aa: CASSPTAAGTGLEKLFF
v_gene: TRBV19; j_gene: TRBJ2-2; abundance: .; d_gene: TRBD1; CDR3nt: TGTGCCAGTAGCCCTCAGGGGGTGGACACCGGGGAGCTGTTTTTT; CDR3aa: CASSPQGVDTGELFF
v_gene: TRBV5-5; j_gene: TRBJ2-7; abundance: few; d_gene: TRBD2; CDR3nt: TGTGCCAGCAGCTTCGGGACTAGTTTGTACGAGCAGTACTTC; CDR3aa: CASSFGTSLYEQYF
v_gene: TRBV5-5; j_gene: TRBJ2-1; abundance: .; d_gene: TRBD2; CDR3nt: TGTGCCAGCAGCTTAATTCTAGCGGGGGGGCCCAATGAGCAGTTCTTC; CDR3aa: CASSLILAGGPNEQFF
v_gene: TRBV6-5; j_gene: TRBJ2-7; abundance: .; d_gene: .; CDR3nt: TGTGCCAGCAGTTTCCAACAGGGCCCGTACGAGCAGTACTTC; CDR3aa: CASSFQQGPYEQYF